This T cell receptor (beta chain) was sequenced for a study of regulatory T cells in long-lasting Graves disease. Trimming pared 5 bases from V and 3 bases from J, leaving 17 bases between. The CDR3 is 16 amino acids. The V gene's germline CDR1 is SNHLY and CDR2 FYNNEI. Noted time point: newly diagnosed GD, antithyroid drugs for less than 3 months. PBMCs were the source of the RNA used for TCR sequencing. In this sample, this clonotype turned up many times. Researchers made TCR beta libraries by using iRepertoire HTBI primers and running Arm-PCR on CDR3 regions. TCRdb passed the multiplex PCR reads through MiXCR, listing each CDR3 protein once. The sample contains about 620,000 distinct CDR3 sequences, about 16% of which appear only once. The same sample was also used in a study of T cells in Graves' hyperthyroidism and ophthalmopathy. From that study: Every diagnosis used clinical symptoms, serum thyroxine and TRAb, thyroid ultrasound and orbital computed tomography. Most clonotypes that expanded in the thyroid above 0.001 also showed up in blood.

The clonotype was recovered from a woman under 40 with Graves disease. The V gene is TRBV2, the J gene TRBJ2-4; the D is unclear. The source was peripheral blood mononuclear cells (PBMCs), collected at new diagnosis, from a patient treated with antithyroid drugs. Here the CDR3 DNA reads TGTGCCAGCAGTACGCGTGGGGTATTGGTCAAAAACATTCAGTACTTC. This gives the protein CASSTRGVLVKNIQYF.